The sequence of this T cell receptor (beta chain) was determined in a study of CD8 T cells in Susac syndrome. With random hexamers, reverse transcription was performed on roughly 0.45 to 1 ug of RNA. Across 54 Vbeta and 13 Jbeta, TCR beta CDR3 was amplified with immunoSEQ multiplex PCR. In TCRdb, the immunoSEQ multiplex PCR reads were re-called with MiXCR into one record per CDR3 protein. This sample yields some 190,000 distinct CDR3 sequences, of which roughly 94% are seen a single time; about 0.1% belongs to the top ten. The germline gives CDR1 KGHDR, CDR2 SFDVKD. The CDR3 has 13 residues. Unmatched junction bases numbered 6, after V lost 5 bases and J lost 10 bases.

The chain is built from TRBV24-1 and TRBJ2-3, with TRBD1 matching 9 bases. The sample consisted of CD4+ T cells from PBMCs. The source of this sequence is a human donor in good health. CDR3 loop: CATSATGGGSQYF. The DNA of the CDR3 is TGTGCCACCAGTGCTACAGGGGGCGGATCGCAGTATTTT.